The 21 T cell receptor beta chains below were found in one sample sequenced in a study of blood T cell repertoires in COVID-19. The protocol was immunoSEQ multiplex PCR, while the TCRdb copy is restricted to in-frame clones and leaves out a portion. The sample carries 49,000 or so clones, approximately 88% recorded once. The sequenced material came from peripheral blood. These receptors came from a man aged 45-65 years with acute or convalescent COVID-19.

The chain carries TRBV4-3 and TRBJ2-1, with TRBD2 identical over 8 bases. Germline CDR1 reads LGHNA; CDR2 reads YSLEER. V lost 0 bases, J lost 5 bases, and 6 bases stayed unmatched. This CDR3 is built from 16 residues. CDR3 DNA sequence: TGCGCCAGCAGCCAAGATTGGCGGGGGGTCCACAATGAGCAGTTCTTC. This codes for CASSQDWRGVHNEQFF.

The V call is TRBV7-2, the J call TRBJ1-2; weak D call: TRBD1 (5 bases). The CDR3 is 13 amino acids. Per germline, CDR1 SGHTA and CDR2 FQGNSA. Trimming took 7 bases from V and 0 from J, leaving 9 bases between them. CDR3 in DNA: TGTGCCAGCAAACAGGATCCTAACTATGGCTACACCTTC. The encoded protein is CASKQDPNYGYTF.

Note on this clone: This specimen includes other DNA sequences encoding the same CDR3. This chain joins TRBV7-2 and TRBJ2-2; D call uncertain. V was pared by 1 base and J by 6 bases, with 6 bases between. Germline lookup yields CDR1 SGHTA and CDR2 FQGNSA. CDR3 length equals 13 residues. The CDR3 loop is CASSLVLAGELFF. DNA for the CDR3: TGTGCCAGCAGCTTAGTCCTCGCCGGGGAGCTGTTTTTT.

The V and J genes are TRBV10-3 and TRBJ1-5; 10 bases line up with TRBD1. Germline assignment: CDR1 ENHRY and CDR2 SYGVKD. V gave up 7 bases and J gave up 3 bases; unmatched junction bases: 3. The CDR3 is 14 residues long. The CDR3 spells CAIKGTGDNQPQHF. CDR3 bases: TGTGCCATCAAGGGGACAGGGGACAATCAGCCCCAGCATTTT.

V is TRBV4-1 and J is TRBJ1-5; D is perhaps TRBD1 (6 bases). V was shortened by 2 bases and J by 4 bases, with 12 bases between the two germline ends. CDR3 length: 15 residues. Germline CDR1 MGHRA, CDR2 YSYEKL. The CDR3 loop is CASSQTGHQNQPQHF. The CDR3 DNA follows: TGCGCCAGCAGCCAAACGGGACACCAAAATCAGCCCCAGCATTTT.

This clone came up a few times. Other DNA sequences of this sample code for an identical CDR3. The genes are TRBV24-1 and TRBJ2-3, with D maybe TRBD1 (5 bases). Deletions cut 8 bases from V and 2 bases from J, with 10 bases between. The CDR3 is 13 residues long. Germline CDR1 and CDR2: KGHDR and SFDVKD. CDR3 nucleotides: TGTGCCACCAACGACAGTCCCACAGATACGCAGTATTTT. This sequence encodes CATNDSPTDTQYF.

The chain couples TRBV4-2 to TRBJ1-3; 7 positions match TRBD1. Germline values: CDR1 LGHNA, CDR2 YNFKEQ. The V and J ends lost 2 bases and 5 bases, in that order; junction bases with no gene match: 3. The CDR3 is made up of 14 amino acids. The chain's CDR3 is CASSQKTGRNTIYF. DNA of the CDR3: TGTGCCAGCAGCCAAAAGACAGGGAGAAACACCATATATTTT.

V gene TRBV5-6 combines with J gene TRBJ1-2; 7 bases line up with TRBD1. V lost 4 bases, J lost 3 bases, and 9 bases stayed unmatched. CDR1 is SGHDT and CDR2 is YYEEEE in the germline V gene. The CDR3 covers 15 residues. The DNA for the CDR3 is TGTGCCAGCAGCGTTGACAGGGCCTCGTACTATGGCTACACCTTC. Translated, it gives CASSVDRASYYGYTF.

This sequence joins TRBV9 and TRBJ1-2, with TRBD1 as a possible D gene (5 bases). The CDR3 contains 12 residues. Germline loops: CDR1 SGDLS, CDR2 YYNGEE. With 7 bases removed from V and 5 bases from J, the gap between germline ends came to 12 bases. Written as DNA, the CDR3 is TGTGCCAGCGGACATTCTTTGTATGGCTACACCTTC. Translating gives CASGHSLYGYTF.

The chain couples TRBV5-1 to TRBJ1-5; D possibly corresponds to TRBD1 (5 bases). In germline, CDR1 is SGHRS, CDR2 YFSETQ. The ends were cut back, 0 bases at V and 1 base at J, with 8 bases in the middle. The CDR3 sequence is 15 residues long. This CDR3 reads CASSLDRGSNQPQHF. The CDR3 coding sequence is TGCGCCAGCAGCTTGGATAGGGGAAGCAATCAGCCCCAGCATTTT.

The chain couples TRBV9 to TRBJ1-4; 7 positions match TRBD1. There are 14 residues in the CDR3. The V gene end was trimmed by 0 bases and the J gene end by 8 bases; junction bases not matched to a gene: 4. CDR1 SGDLS and CDR2 YYNGEE come from the germline V gene. CDR3: CASSVVAGGEKLFF. For the CDR3, the DNA is TGTGCCAGCAGCGTAGTGGCAGGGGGGGAAAAACTGTTTTTT.

This clone was seen a single time. The gene calls are TRBV28 and TRBJ2-7; TRBD1 aligns across 7 bases. V was pared by 3 bases and J by 5 bases, with 13 bases of the junction left unmatched. Germline V gene lookup returns CDR1 MDHEN and CDR2 SYDVKM. This CDR3 spans 16 amino acids. This chain's CDR3 is CASSFAKGGAWDEQYF. For the CDR3, the DNA is TGTGCCAGCAGTTTCGCGAAAGGGGGCGCGTGGGACGAGCAGTACTTC.

The chain carries TRBV12-2 and TRBJ2-5; the table calls TRBD1, which could not be checked here. TRBV12-2 is tagged as a pseudogene. The CDR3 sequence is 16 residues long. The CDR3 here is CASRSLPRGKEETQYF. In DNA form, the CDR3 reads TGTGCAAGTCGCTCACTCCCCAGGGGAAAGGAAGAGACCCAGTACTTC.

The genes are TRBV28 and TRBJ2-5; the D is unclear. V was cut by 6 bases and J by 5 bases, with 19 bases left in between. The CDR3 is made up of 15 amino acids. The germline V gene has CDR1 MDHEN and CDR2 SYDVKM. CDR3 sequence reads: CASSQPGATRETQYF. The CDR3 DNA follows: TGTGCCAGCAGCCAGCCCGGAGCAACGAGGGAGACCCAGTACTTC.

This rearrangement joins TRBV4-3 to TRBJ2-7; D unclear. The V end was cut by 4 bases, the J end by 4 bases, with 8 bases between. The CDR3 extends over 12 amino acids. Germline CDR1 and CDR2: LGHNA and YSLEER. The CDR3 region is CASSRGPYEQYF. CDR3 in DNA: TGCGCCAGCAGCCGCGGCCCGTACGAGCAGTACTTC.

The chain uses TRBV5-8 and TRBJ2-5, with 7 nucleotides matching TRBD2. CDR1 SGHTS and CDR2 YDEGEE come from the germline V gene. V dropped 4 bases and J dropped 2; count of bases not matched to a gene: 14. The CDR3 has 17 residues. CDR3 protein: CASSPRRASGSQETQYF. CDR3 in DNA: TGTGCCAGCAGCCCGCGTCGGGCTAGCGGCTCTCAAGAGACCCAGTACTTC.

The chain recombines TRBV7-6 with TRBJ2-1; D remains ambiguous. Germline CDR1 SGHVS, CDR2 FNYEAQ. Between the trimmed V and J ends, which lost 0 bases and 4 bases, there was a span of 10 bases. The CDR3 loop spans 15 amino acids. CDR3 nucleotides: TGTGCCAGCAGCTTAGCGCGAGGAACATACAATGAGCAGTTCTTC. Translated, it gives CASSLARGTYNEQFF.

V usage is TRBV27 and J usage is TRBJ2-7, with a possible D match to TRBD1 (6 bases). The CDR3 is 13 amino acids. Germline V gene sequence: CDR1 MNHEY, CDR2 SMNVEV (reference sequence). V lost 6 bases, J lost 5 bases, and 14 bases lay in between. In nucleotides, the CDR3 is TGTGCCAGCAGCATTATCAGGGGCCACGAGCAGTACTTC. Its protein is CASSIIRGHEQYF.

This clone was picked up one time. The rearrangement links TRBV21-1 to TRBJ1-1. TRBV21-1 corresponds to a pseudogene. This CDR3 contains 17 residues. CDR3 coding DNA: TGTGCCAGCAGCAAAGAATTCCCTGGGGGGATGAACACTGAAGCTTTCTTT. The encoded protein is CASSKEFPGGMNTEAFF.

Concerning this clone itself: At one end the junction does not follow the germline gene, possibly because of a read error. The rearrangement links TRBV5-1 to TRBJ2-1; 7 bases fit TRBD2. The germline V gene has CDR1 SGHRS and CDR2 YFSETQ. This CDR3 region has 14 residues. The chain's CDR3 is CANSPSMGGYEQFF. CDR3 nucleotides: TGCGCCAACAGCCCCTCAATGGGGGGGTATGAGCAGTTCTTC.

Comment on this clone: A read error may account for a junction end that differs from germline. The V and J genes are TRBV5-6 and TRBJ2-3; no clear D gene. Germline-derived CDR1 and CDR2 are SGHDT and YYEEEE. The CDR3 length is 16 residues. CDR3 DNA sequence: TGTGTCAGCAGCTTGCAGAGGATGACTAGCACAGATACGCAGTATTTT. This codes for CVSSLQRMTSTDTQYF.